The table lists the clone carrying this T cell receptor beta chain with many counts. The antigen remains unidentified. The data were obtained in a study of CD8 T cells in ankylosing spondylitis. Trimming cost V 3 bases and J 8 bases, with 18 bases left between them. The CDR3 covers 15 residues. Germline CDR1 SGHRS, CDR2 YFSETQ. Study-wide points: Disease-linked clones reportedly concentrated significantly in matched ankylosing spondylitis synovial fluid. CD8+ disease-linked clones were present at relatively low frequencies in blood. Blood of patients with ankylosing spondylitis appeared to be characterized by a TCR beta motif of about 8 highly homologous variants.

Libraries of TCR beta came from quantitative 5'-RACE with molecular barcodes. TCRdb reprocessed the 5' RACE reads with MiXCR, giving one entry per CDR3 protein. The table records 200,000 to 300,000 distinct CDR3 sequences, about 10% of them present only once. The chain combines TRBV5-1 with TRBJ1-3; D may be TRBD1 (6 bases). The source material was blood, either unsorted or a sorted T cell fraction (not recorded which). This clonotype originated in a male donor with ankylosing spondylitis or in good health (not recorded which). Here the CDR3 DNA reads TGCGCCAGCAGCTCTTTACAGGGCGAGGCGGACACCATATATTTT. Residues: CASSSLQGEADTIYF. Complete variable domain (other parts from reference TRBV5-1 and TRBJ1-3): KAGVTQTPRYLIKTRGQQVTLSCSPISGHRSVSWYQQTPGQGLQFLFEYFSETQRNKGNFPGRFSGRQFSNSRSEMNVSTLELGDSALYLCASSSLQGEADTIYFGEGSWLTVV.